This T cell receptor beta chain emerged from a study of blood T cells in healthy people across ages. Each donor had roughly 10 milliliters of peripheral blood drawn. Primed by a sample-barcoded 5' primer and a J-beta primer mix, a second PCR proceeded for roughly 7 to 12 cycles. TCRdb re-analysed the 5' RACE reads in MiXCR, keeping a single row per CDR3 protein. This table holds about 640,000 distinct CDR3 sequences, around two fifths found once. The CDR3 has 16 residues. Trimming pared 1 base from V and 3 bases from J, leaving 16 bases between. Germline V CDR1 and CDR2: LGHNA, YSLEER. The clonotype originates from a man aged 80 or over in good health. The rearrangement links TRBV4-3 to TRBJ2-7; maybe TRBD1 (6 bases). Sequenced input: blood. CDR3 DNA sequence: TGCGCCAGCAGCCAAGCCTACAGGGCAGACCACTACGAGCAGTACTTC. Amino acids: CASSQAYRADHYEQYF.